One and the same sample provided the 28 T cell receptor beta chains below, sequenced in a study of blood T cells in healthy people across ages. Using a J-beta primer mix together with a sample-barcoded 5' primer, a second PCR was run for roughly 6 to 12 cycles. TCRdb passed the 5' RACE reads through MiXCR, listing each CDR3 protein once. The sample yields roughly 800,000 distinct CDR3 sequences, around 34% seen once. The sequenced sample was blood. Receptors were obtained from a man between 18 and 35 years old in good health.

CDR3 residues: CAWSPDRENEKLFF. For the CDR3, the DNA is TGTGCCTGGAGTCCGGACAGGGAGAATGAAAAACTGTTTTTT. The V gene is TRBV30, the J gene TRBJ1-4, with 8 positions matching TRBD1. Germline CDR1 reads GTSNPN; CDR2 reads SVGIG (reference sequence). V was clipped by 2 bases and J by 5 bases; unmatched bases: 4. This CDR3 has 14 amino acids.

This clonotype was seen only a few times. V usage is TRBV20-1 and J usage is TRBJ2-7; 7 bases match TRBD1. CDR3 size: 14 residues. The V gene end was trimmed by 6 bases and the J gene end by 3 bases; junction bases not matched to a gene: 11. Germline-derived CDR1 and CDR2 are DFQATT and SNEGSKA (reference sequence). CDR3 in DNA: TGCAGTGCCCGAACCCGGGACAGACTCTACGAGCAGTACTTC. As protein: CSARTRDRLYEQYF.

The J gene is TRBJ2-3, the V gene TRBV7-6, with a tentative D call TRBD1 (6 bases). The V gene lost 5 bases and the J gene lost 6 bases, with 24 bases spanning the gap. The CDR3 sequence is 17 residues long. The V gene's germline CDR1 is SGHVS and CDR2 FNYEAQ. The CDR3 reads CASSRFGGPVQEDTQYF. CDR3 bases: TGTGCCAGCAGCCGATTTGGGGGCCCCGTTCAAGAGGATACGCAGTATTTT.

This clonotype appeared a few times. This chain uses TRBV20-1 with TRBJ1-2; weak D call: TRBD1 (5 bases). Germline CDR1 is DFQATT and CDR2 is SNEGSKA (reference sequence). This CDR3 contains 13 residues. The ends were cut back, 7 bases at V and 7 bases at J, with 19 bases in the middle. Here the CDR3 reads CSGGAANGRGYTF. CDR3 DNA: TGCAGTGGAGGGGCCGCCAATGGGCGTGGCTACACCTTC.

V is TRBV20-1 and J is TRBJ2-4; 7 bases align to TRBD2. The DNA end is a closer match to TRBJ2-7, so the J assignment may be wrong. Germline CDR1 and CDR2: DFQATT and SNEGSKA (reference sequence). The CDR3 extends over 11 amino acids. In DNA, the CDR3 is TGCAGTGCTACCAGGGAGGGCGAGCAGTACTTC. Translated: CSATREGEQYF.

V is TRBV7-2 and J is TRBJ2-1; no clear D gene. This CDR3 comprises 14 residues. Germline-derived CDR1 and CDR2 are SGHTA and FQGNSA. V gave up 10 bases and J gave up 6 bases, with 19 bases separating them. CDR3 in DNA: TGTGCCACGCTTTTACTCCCCTCAGGCAATGAGCAGTTCTTC. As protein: CATLLLPSGNEQFF.

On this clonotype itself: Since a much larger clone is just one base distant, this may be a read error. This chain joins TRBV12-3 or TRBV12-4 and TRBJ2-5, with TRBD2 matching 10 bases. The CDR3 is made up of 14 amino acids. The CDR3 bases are TGTGCCGGCAGTCCCCTAGCGGGGGTAAAGACCCAGTACTTC. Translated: CAGSPLAGVKTQYF.

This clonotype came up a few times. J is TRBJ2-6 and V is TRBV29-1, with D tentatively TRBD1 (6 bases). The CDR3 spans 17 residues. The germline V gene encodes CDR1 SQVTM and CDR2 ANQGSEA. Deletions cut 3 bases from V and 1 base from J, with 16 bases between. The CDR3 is CSVEKQGVGSGANVLTF. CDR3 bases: TGCAGCGTTGAGAAACAGGGTGTAGGGTCTGGGGCCAACGTCCTGACTTTC.

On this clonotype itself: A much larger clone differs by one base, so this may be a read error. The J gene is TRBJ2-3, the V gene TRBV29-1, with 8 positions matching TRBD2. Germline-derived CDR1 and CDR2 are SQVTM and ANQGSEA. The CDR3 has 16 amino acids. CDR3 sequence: CSAEDGIGGARDTQYF. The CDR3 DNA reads TGCAGCGCTGAAGATGGTATCGGGGGGGCAAGGGATACGCAGTATTTT.

The CDR3, as DNA: TGTGCCAGCAGGGGACAGCTCACAGATACGCAGTATTTT. It yields the protein CASRGQLTDTQYF. V is TRBV7-3 and J is TRBJ2-3; 7 bases match TRBD1. This CDR3 region has 13 residues. V shed 6 bases and J 2 bases; nucleotides not matched to a gene: 2. CDR1 is SGHTA and CDR2 is FQGTGA in the germline V gene.

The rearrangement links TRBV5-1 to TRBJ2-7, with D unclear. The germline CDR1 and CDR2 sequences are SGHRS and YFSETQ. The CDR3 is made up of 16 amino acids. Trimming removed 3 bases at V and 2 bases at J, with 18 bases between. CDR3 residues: CASSWARSMGTYEQYF. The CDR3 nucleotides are TGCGCCAGCAGCTGGGCGAGGTCCATGGGAACCTACGAGCAGTACTTC.

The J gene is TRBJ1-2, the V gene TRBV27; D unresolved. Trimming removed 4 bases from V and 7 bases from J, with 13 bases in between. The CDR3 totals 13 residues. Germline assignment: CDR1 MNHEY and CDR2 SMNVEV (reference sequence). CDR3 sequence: CASSSGDGGGYTF. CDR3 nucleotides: TGTGCCAGCAGTTCAGGAGATGGTGGTGGCTACACCTTC.

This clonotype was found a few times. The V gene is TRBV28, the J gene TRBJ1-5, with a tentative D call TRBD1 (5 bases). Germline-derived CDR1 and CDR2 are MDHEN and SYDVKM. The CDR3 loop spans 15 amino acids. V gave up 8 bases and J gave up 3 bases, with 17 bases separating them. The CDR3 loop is CASASWGNNNQPQHF. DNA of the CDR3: TGTGCCAGCGCGTCGTGGGGGAATAACAATCAGCCCCAGCATTTT.

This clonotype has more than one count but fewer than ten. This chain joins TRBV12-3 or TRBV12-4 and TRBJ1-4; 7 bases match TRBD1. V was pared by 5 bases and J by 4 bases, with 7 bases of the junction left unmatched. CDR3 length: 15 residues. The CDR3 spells CASSERDRLNEKLFF. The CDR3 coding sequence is TGTGCCAGCAGTGAGCGGGACAGACTTAATGAAAAACTGTTTTTT.

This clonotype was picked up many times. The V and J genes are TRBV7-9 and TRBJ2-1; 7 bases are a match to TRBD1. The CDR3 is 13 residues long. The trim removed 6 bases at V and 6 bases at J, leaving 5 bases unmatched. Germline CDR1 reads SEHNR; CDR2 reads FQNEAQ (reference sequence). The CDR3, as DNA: TGTGCCAGCAGTCAAACAGGGGTCAATGAGCAGTTCTTC. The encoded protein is CASSQTGVNEQFF.

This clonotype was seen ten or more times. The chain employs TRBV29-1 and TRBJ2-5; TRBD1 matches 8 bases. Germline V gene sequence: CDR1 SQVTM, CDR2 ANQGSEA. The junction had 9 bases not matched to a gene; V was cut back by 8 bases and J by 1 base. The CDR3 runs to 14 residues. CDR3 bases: TGCAGCACCACGGACAGGGTGTCCCAAGAGACCCAGTACTTC. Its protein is CSTTDRVSQETQYF.

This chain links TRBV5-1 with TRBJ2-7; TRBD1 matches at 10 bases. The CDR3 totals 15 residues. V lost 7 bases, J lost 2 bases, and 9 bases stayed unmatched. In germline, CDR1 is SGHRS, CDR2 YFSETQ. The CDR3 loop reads CASFLRTGGAYEQYF. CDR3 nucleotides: TGCGCCAGCTTTCTGCGGACAGGGGGTGCCTACGAGCAGTACTTC.

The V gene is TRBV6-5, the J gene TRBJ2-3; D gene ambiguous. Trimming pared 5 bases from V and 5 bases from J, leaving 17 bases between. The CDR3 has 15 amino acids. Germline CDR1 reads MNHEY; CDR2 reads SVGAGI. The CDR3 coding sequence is TGTGCCAGCAGTCAAAGACCGGGCTCGGTAGATACGCAGTATTTT. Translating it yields CASSQRPGSVDTQYF.

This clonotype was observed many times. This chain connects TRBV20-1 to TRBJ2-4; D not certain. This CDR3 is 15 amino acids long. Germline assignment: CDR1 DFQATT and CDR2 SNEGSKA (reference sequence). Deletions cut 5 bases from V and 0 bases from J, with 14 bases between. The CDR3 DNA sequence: TGCAGTGCTGGGGTGGTGGATCTAGCCAAAAACATTCAGTACTTC. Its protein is CSAGVVDLAKNIQYF.

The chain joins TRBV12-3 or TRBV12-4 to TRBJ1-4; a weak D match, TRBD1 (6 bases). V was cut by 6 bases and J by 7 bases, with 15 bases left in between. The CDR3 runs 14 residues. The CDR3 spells CASSPTGGTEKLFF. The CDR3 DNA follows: TGTGCCAGCAGCCCGACAGGTGGGACTGAAAAACTGTTTTTT.

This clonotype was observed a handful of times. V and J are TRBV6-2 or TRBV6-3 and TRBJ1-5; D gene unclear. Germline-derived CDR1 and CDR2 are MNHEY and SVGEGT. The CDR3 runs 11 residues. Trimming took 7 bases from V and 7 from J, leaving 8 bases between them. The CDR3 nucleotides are TGTGCCAGCACCGACGGCCAGCCCCAGCATTTT. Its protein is CASTDGQPQHF.

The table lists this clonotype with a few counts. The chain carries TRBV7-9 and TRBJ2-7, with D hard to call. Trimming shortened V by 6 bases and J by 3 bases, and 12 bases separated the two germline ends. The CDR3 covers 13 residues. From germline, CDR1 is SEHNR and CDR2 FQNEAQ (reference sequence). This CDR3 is CASRGGENYEQYF. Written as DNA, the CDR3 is TGTGCCAGCAGGGGTGGGGAAAACTACGAGCAGTACTTC.

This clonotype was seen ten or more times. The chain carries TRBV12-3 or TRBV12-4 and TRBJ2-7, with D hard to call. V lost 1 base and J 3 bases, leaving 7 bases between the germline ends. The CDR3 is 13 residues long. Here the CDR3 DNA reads TGTGCCAGCAGTTTAGGGGGTAACTACGAGCAGTACTTC. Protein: CASSLGGNYEQYF.

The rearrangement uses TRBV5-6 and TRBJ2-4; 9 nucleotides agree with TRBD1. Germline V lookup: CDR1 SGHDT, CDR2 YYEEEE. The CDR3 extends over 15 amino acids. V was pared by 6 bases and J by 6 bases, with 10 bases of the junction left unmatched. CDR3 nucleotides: TGTGCCAGCACCCACTCACAGGGGGCTAGAAACATTCAGTACTTC. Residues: CASTHSQGARNIQYF.

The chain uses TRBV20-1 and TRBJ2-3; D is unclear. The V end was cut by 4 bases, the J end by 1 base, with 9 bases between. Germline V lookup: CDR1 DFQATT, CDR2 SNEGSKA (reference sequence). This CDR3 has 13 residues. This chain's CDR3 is CSAKSRGTDTQYF. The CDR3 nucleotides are TGCAGTGCTAAGAGTAGGGGCACAGATACGCAGTATTTT.

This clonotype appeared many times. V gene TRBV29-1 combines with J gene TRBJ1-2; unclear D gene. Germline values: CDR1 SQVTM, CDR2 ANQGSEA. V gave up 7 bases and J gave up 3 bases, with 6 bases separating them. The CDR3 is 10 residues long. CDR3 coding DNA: TGCAGCGCCTATCACTATGGCTACACCTTC. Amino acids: CSAYHYGYTF. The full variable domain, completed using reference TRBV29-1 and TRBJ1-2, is SAVISQKPSRDICQRGTSLTIQCQVDSQVTMMFWYRQQPGQSLTLIATANQGSEATYESGFVIDKFPISRPNLTFSTLTVSNMSPEDSSIYLCSAYHYGYTFGSGTRLTVV.

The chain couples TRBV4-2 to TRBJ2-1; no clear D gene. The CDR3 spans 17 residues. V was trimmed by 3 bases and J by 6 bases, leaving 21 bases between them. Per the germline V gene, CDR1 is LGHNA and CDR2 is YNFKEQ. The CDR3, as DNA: TGTGCCAGCAGCCAGGATGGATCCCTTGTCGCCTTCAATGAGCAGTTCTTC. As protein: CASSQDGSLVAFNEQFF.

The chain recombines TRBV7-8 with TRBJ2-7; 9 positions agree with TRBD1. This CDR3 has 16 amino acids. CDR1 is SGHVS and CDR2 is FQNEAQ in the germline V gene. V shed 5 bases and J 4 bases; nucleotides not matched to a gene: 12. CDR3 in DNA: TGTGCCAGCAGCCCAGACAGGGGGAAGCGGAAATACGAGCAGTACTTC. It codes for CASSPDRGKRKYEQYF. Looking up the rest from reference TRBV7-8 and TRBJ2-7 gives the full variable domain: GAGVSQSPRYKVAKRGQDVALRCDPISGHVSLFWYQQALGQGPEFLTYFQNEAQLDKSGLPSDRFFAERPEGSVSTLKIQRTQQEDSAVYLCASSPDRGKRKYEQYFGPGTRLTVT.